This entry lists 17 T cell receptor beta chains sequenced from one sample in a study of tumor and adjacent non-tumor tissue in lung cancer. The library came from three nested PCR rounds adapted from ARM-PCR protocols. TCRdb fed the multiplex PCR reads into MiXCR, producing one record per CDR3 protein. Of 100,000 to 120,000 distinct CDR3 sequences listed, approximately 87% are singletons. No cell sorting was done before RNA was extracted from the tissue. Material for sequencing was lung tumor tissue. The source is a man between 65 and 85 years old with non-small cell lung cancer.

This clonotype showed up just once. One junction end does not reproduce the germline sequence, and a read error may be involved. The chain uses TRBV12-3 or TRBV12-4 and TRBJ2-7; 7 nucleotides align to TRBD1. The CDR3 is made up of 13 amino acids. This chain's CDR3 is CASSWDSTYEQYF. In DNA, the CDR3 is TGTGCCAGCAGTTGGGACAGCACCTACGAGCAGTATTTC.

Remarks on this clonotype: The germline gene is not matched at one end of the junction; a read error may be the cause. This chain links TRBV29-1 with TRBJ1-2; TRBD1 is a possible D gene (5 bases). This CDR3 has 17 residues. Germline V gene data show CDR1 as SQVTM and CDR2 as ANQGSEA. The CDR3 nucleotides are TGCGGCGTCGAAGAGTTCGTTCAGGGCCATACTAACTATGGCTACACCTTC. Its translation: CGVEEFVQGHTNYGYTF.

This rearrangement joins TRBV11-3 to TRBJ2-3; a possible D gene is TRBD2 (5 bases). The CDR3 extends over 15 amino acids. CDR1 and CDR2 from the germline V gene are SGHNT and YENEEA. The ends were cut back, 9 bases at V and 1 base at J, with 17 bases in the middle. The CDR3 nucleotides read TGTGCCAGTATCCGTCGGGAAGTAGGCACAGATACGCAGTATTTT. Translating it yields CASIRREVGTDTQYF. The full variable domain, in which reference TRBV11-3 and TRBJ2-3 provide the parts outside the CDR3, is EAGVVQSPRYKIIEKKQPVAFWCNPISGHNTLYWYLQNLGQGPELLIRYENEEAVDDSQLPKDRFSAERLKGVDSTLKIQPAELGDSAVYLCASIRREVGTDTQYFGPGTRLTVL.

The V and J genes are TRBV10-1 and TRBJ1-6; D call uncertain. In germline, CDR1 is WNHNN, CDR2 SYGVQD (reference sequence). V was trimmed by 6 bases and J by 10 bases, leaving 7 bases between them. This CDR3 comprises 11 residues. CDR3: CASRIYSPLHF. CDR3 coding DNA: TGCGCCAGCAGAATCTACTCACCCCTCCACTTT.

Worth noting for this clonotype: A junction boundary mismatches the germline segment, possibly from a read error. V is TRBV10-2 and J is TRBJ2-2, with 8 bases identical to TRBD2. This CDR3 contains 16 residues. Germline assignment: CDR1 WSHSY and CDR2 SAAADI. The DNA for the CDR3 is TGCGCCAGCAGACCAGACGGGGGGGGTAACACCTGGGACCTGTTTTTT. Translated, it gives CASRPDGGGNTWDLFF.

Remarks on this clonotype: A clone one base away is much larger, so this may be a read error. The V and J genes are TRBV7-9 and TRBJ1-2; D may be TRBD1 (5 bases). This CDR3 comprises 16 residues. The V gene's germline CDR1 is SEHNR and CDR2 FQNEAQ (reference sequence). The CDR3 nucleotides read TGTGACAGCAGCTTTGCCCGGGACCAGAACGTCTATGGCTACACCTTC. Amino acids: CDSSFARDQNVYGYTF.

This clonotype was recorded at least ten times. The rearrangement joins TRBV28 to TRBJ1-2, with D perhaps TRBD1 (5 bases). CDR3 length: 12 residues. Germline V gene data show CDR1 as MDHEN and CDR2 as SYDVKM. V lost 4 bases to trimming and J lost 7 bases, with 10 bases between them. The DNA of the CDR3 is TGTGCCAGCAGTTCAAGGACACCTGGCTACACCTTC. Its translation is CASSSRTPGYTF.

Comment on this clonotype: Germline is not matched at one junction end, which may reflect a read error. This chain uses TRBV6-2 or TRBV6-3 with TRBJ2-5, with TRBD1 as a possible D gene (5 bases). There are 13 residues in the CDR3. Germline assignment: CDR1 MNHEY and CDR2 SVGEGT. The CDR3 bases are TGTGCCAGCAACCAGGGAATTCCAGAGAGCCAGTGCTTC. Its translation is CASNQGIPESQCF.

Here the CDR3 reads CAISARPSTNVIAVGTQYF. CDR3 sequence (DNA): TGTGCCATCAGTGCTCGTCCTTCGACTAACGTAATTGCGGTGGGGACCCAGTACTTC. The chain joins TRBV10-3 to TRBJ2-5; D is perhaps TRBD2 (5 bases). Germline lookup yields CDR1 ENHRY and CDR2 SYGVKD. V lost 4 bases and J lost 7, with 31 bases in between. The CDR3 length is 19 residues.

A note on this clonotype: Its ends do not fully match the called genes, so a read error is possible. The chain uses TRBV11-2 and TRBJ2-2; 8 bases are shared with TRBD2. The V gene's germline CDR1 is SGHAT and CDR2 FQNNGV. CDR3 length: 15 amino acids. The CDR3 DNA reads TGTGCCAGCAGCTTACACGGGGGGGCTGACGAGGAGCTGCTTTTT. Translating it yields CASSLHGGADEELLF. Variable domain in full (rest from reference TRBV11-2 and TRBJ2-2): EAGVAQSPRYKIIEKRQSVAFWCNPISGHATLYWYQQILGQGPKLLIQFQNNGVVDDSQLPKDRFSAERLKGVDSTLKIQPAKLEDSAVYLCASSLHGGADEELLFGEGSRLTVL.

As regards this clonotype: One end of the junction does not line up with germline, which may come from a read error. As DNA, the CDR3 is TGTGACAGCAGTGCCCGGGTAGGGGCAACGGGTCAGCCCCAGCATTTT. This encodes CDSSARVGATGQPQHF. The chain has TRBV6-5 and TRBJ1-5, with a tentative D call TRBD1 (5 bases). Germline-derived CDR1 and CDR2 are MNHEY and SVGAGI. CDR3 size: 16 residues.

A word on this clonotype: The CDR3 does not end in the conserved phenylalanine or tryptophan, so this is likely a read error. The chain has TRBV29-1 and TRBJ2-7; 7 bases agree with TRBD1. The germline V gene encodes CDR1 SQVTM and CDR2 ANQGSEA. With 7 bases clipped from V and 5 bases from J, the junction kept 17 bases outside the gene matches. CDR3 length: 15 amino acids. CDR3 sequence (DNA): TGCAGCGCCGCCACCGGAAGGGGGCTACGGGACGAGCAGTACTAT. This encodes CSAATGRGLRDEQYY.

This chain connects TRBV4-2 to TRBJ2-7; no reliable D call. There are 12 residues in the CDR3. The germline V gene has CDR1 LGHNA and CDR2 YNFKEQ. The CDR3 sequence is CVNSQDYQEQYF. The CDR3 DNA follows: TGTGTAAACAGCCAAGATTATCAGGAGCAGTACTTC.

The chain is built from TRBV29-1 and TRBJ1-2, with D possibly matching TRBD1 (5 bases). Germline CDR1 and CDR2: SQVTM and ANQGSEA. The CDR3 is 14 residues long. The CDR3 spells CNVYQRVRGDDYTF. In nucleotides, the CDR3 is TGCAATGTCTATCAACGAGTCCGGGGCGATGACTACACCTTC. The full variable domain, rest sourced from reference TRBV29-1 and TRBJ1-2, is SAVISQKPSRDICQRGTSLTIQCQVDSQVTMMFWYRQQPGQSLTLIATANQGSEATYESGFVIDKFPISRPNLTFSTLTVSNMSPEDSSIYLCNVYQRVRGDDYTFGSGTRLTVV.

V is TRBV6-5 and J is TRBJ2-3; 7 bases align to TRBD1. This CDR3 contains 12 residues. The germline V gene encodes CDR1 MNHEY and CDR2 SVGAGI. Here the CDR3 DNA reads TGTGTCAACAGGGGCTTGACAGATACGCAGTATTTT. As protein: CVNRGLTDTQYF.

Worth noting for this clonotype: Its ends do not fully match the called genes, so a read error is possible. The chain employs TRBV6-5 and TRBJ1-2, with D uncertain. The length of the CDR3 is 16 residues. The germline CDR1 and CDR2 sequences are MNHEY and SVGAGI. The CDR3 here is CVSSYIRLAFFYGYTF. CDR3 sequence (DNA): TGTGTCAGCAGTTATATTCGGCTGGCTTTTTTCTATGGCTACACCTTC.

This clonotype occurred a few times. This could be a read error, since a much larger clone is one nucleotide away. This rearrangement joins TRBV6-2 or TRBV6-3 to TRBJ2-7; D remains ambiguous. The germline CDR1 and CDR2 sequences are MNHEY and SVGEGT. This CDR3 is built from 13 residues. The CDR3 nucleotides read TGTGCCATCAGTTACGAAAAATACTACGAGCAGTACTTC. It yields the protein CAISYEKYYEQYF.